This paragraph reports one T cell receptor beta chain. Its antigen is not identified. CDR1 is SGHAT, CDR2 FQNNGV, per germline. The CDR3 has 15 residues. Between the trimmed V and J ends, which lost 3 bases and 2 bases, there was a span of 11 bases. The source of the sample is a study of response to subunit inactivated influenza vaccine. Study outcomes and limitations: It was the authors' suggestion that each seasonal influenza vaccination recruits few new T cells.

One entry per CDR3 protein, called by TCRdb with MiXCR from the RT-PCR reads. The sample includes some 500,000 distinct CDR3 sequences, roughly 13% seen only once; the top ten take roughly 14%. The specimen was PBMCs from blood, collected 40 to 50 days after vaccination. This receptor was obtained from a man over 45 who received an inactivated influenza vaccine. The J gene is TRBJ2-1, the V gene TRBV11-2, with D perhaps matching TRBD1 (5 bases). Here the CDR3 reads CASSFARVTYNEQFF. The CDR3 DNA sequence: TGTGCCAGCAGCTTCGCCAGGGTAACCTACAATGAGCAGTTCTTC. Looking up the rest from reference TRBV11-2 and TRBJ2-1 gives the full variable domain: EAGVAQSPRYKIIEKRQSVAFWCNPISGHATLYWYQQILGQGPKLLIQFQNNGVVDDSQLPKDRFSAERLKGVDSTLKIQPAKLEDSAVYLCASSFARVTYNEQFFGPGTRLTVL.